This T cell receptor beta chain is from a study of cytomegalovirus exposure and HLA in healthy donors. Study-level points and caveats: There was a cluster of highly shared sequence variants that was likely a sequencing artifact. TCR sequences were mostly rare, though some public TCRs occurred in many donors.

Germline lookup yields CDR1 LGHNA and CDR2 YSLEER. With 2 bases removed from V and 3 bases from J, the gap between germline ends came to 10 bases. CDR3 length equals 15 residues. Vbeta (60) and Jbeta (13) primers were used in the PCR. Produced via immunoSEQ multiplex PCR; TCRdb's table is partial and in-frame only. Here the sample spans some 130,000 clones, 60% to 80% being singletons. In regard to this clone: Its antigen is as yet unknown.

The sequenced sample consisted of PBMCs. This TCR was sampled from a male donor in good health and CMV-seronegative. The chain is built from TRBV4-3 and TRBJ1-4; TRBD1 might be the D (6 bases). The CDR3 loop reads CASSQRTDPNEKLFF. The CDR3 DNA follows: TGCGCCAGCAGCCAACGGACAGACCCTAATGAAAAACTGTTTTTT.